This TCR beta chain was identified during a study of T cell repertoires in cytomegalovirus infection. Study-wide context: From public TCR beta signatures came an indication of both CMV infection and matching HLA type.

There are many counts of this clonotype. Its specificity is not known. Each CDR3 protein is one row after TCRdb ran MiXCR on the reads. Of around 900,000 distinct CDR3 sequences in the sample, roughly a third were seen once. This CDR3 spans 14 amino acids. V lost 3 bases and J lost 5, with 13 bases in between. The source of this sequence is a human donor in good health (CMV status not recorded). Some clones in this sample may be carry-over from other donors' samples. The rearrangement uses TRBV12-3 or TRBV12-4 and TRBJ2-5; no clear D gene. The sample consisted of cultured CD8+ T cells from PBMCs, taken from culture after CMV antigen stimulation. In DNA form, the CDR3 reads TGTGCCAGCAGTTTCCCCCCTACCGACGAGACCCAGTACTTC. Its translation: CASSFPPTDETQYF.